Each of the 9 T cell receptor beta chains below was sequenced from the same sample in a study of blood T cell repertoires in COVID-19. Repertoires were generated with immunoSEQ multiplex PCR, while TCRdb's copy carries only in-frame clones and drops some. The sample shows a few hundred thousand clones, roughly 82% of them seen only once. Source material: peripheral blood. The receptor set was obtained from a woman between 35 and 50 years old who had recovered from COVID-19.

V gene TRBV2 combines with J gene TRBJ2-5, with D possibly matching TRBD2 (7 bases). The CDR3 extends over 15 amino acids. Trimming shortened V by 5 bases and J by 4 bases, and 17 bases separated the two germline ends. CDR1 is SNHLY, CDR2 FYNNEI, per germline. Written as DNA, the CDR3 is TGTGCCAGCAGTCAAGTTGTGGGGGGGCGAGAGACCCAGTACTTC. It is translated as CASSQVVGGRETQYF.

The chain carries TRBV5-1 and TRBJ2-6, with TRBD2 identical over 8 bases. There are 18 residues in the CDR3. CDR1 and CDR2 (germline): SGHRS, YFSETQ. The trim removed 1 base at V and 0 bases at J, leaving 6 bases unmatched. CDR3 in DNA: TGCGCCAGCAGCTTGCAACTAGCGGAGCTCTCTGGGGCCAACGTCCTGACTTTC. It codes for CASSLQLAELSGANVLTF.

This sequence joins TRBV6-5 and TRBJ1-2; D perhaps matches TRBD1 (5 bases). V was trimmed by 5 bases and J by 6 bases, leaving 13 bases between them. The CDR3 runs 13 residues. The germline V gene encodes CDR1 MNHEY and CDR2 SVGAGI. The CDR3 loop is CASSRGGDNGYTF. CDR3 nucleotides: TGTGCCAGCAGTCGCGGGGGGGATAATGGCTACACCTTC.

The chain couples TRBV12-3 or TRBV12-4 to TRBJ1-5; the D is unclear. Deletions cut 1 base from V and 8 bases from J, with 6 bases between. The CDR3 totals 12 residues. CDR3 bases: TGTGCCAGCAGTTTAGGGGAGGAGCCCCAGCATTTT. Translated, it gives CASSLGEEPQHF.

The V call is TRBV7-2, the J call TRBJ1-5; D may be TRBD1 (6 bases). Trimming stripped 4 bases from V and 10 bases from J, with 17 bases between. The germline CDR1 and CDR2 sequences are SGHTA and FQGNSA. The CDR3 runs to 14 residues. The CDR3 loop reads CASSSTGGPSPQHF. DNA for the CDR3: TGTGCCAGCAGCTCTACCGGGGGGCCTTCCCCCCAGCATTTT.

This clone has more than one count but fewer than ten. V and J are TRBV23-1 and TRBJ1-2, with D possibly matching TRBD1 (6 bases). TRBV23-1 is designated an ORF whose function remains uncertain. The CDR3 loop spans 13 amino acids. V was cut by 7 bases and J by 5 bases, with 14 bases left in between. CDR3 coding DNA: TGCGCCAGCACTCGCCCGAGGGGGTATGGCTACACCTTC. Translated, it gives CASTRPRGYGYTF.

This chain connects TRBV30 to TRBJ1-1; a weak D match, TRBD1 (5 bases). CDR3 size: 13 residues. Deletions cut 2 bases from V and 1 base from J, with 8 bases between. The germline gives CDR1 GTSNPN, CDR2 SVGIG (reference sequence). CDR3 bases: TGTGCCTGGAGTAGACAGTCGAACACTGAAGCTTTCTTT. This gives the protein CAWSRQSNTEAFF. The full variable domain, in which reference TRBV30 and TRBJ1-1 provide the parts outside the CDR3, is SQTIHQWPATLVQPVGSPLSLECTVEGTSNPNLYWYRQAAGRGLQLLFYSVGIGQISSEVPQNLSASRPQDRQFILSSKKLLLSDSGFYLCAWSRQSNTEAFFGQGTRLTVV.

The chain has TRBV2 and TRBJ2-5, with 7 bases identical to TRBD1. The ends lost 3 bases at V and 0 bases at J; junction bases unmatched: 4. The V gene's germline CDR1 is SNHLY and CDR2 FYNNEI. This CDR3 has 15 residues. The CDR3 DNA is TGTGCCAGCAGTGAGCAGGGGGTAAACCAAGAGACCCAGTACTTC. This encodes CASSEQGVNQETQYF.

This chain connects TRBV11-3 to TRBJ2-1; 7 nucleotides align to TRBD2. Looked up from germline, CDR1 is SGHNT and CDR2 is YENEEA. V was clipped by 0 bases and J by 4 bases; unmatched bases: 12. The CDR3 length is 18 residues. The CDR3 bases are TGTGCCAGCAGCTTAGATGGGCGGGGGAGCGAACTATACAATGAGCAGTTCTTC. Protein: CASSLDGRGSELYNEQFF.